This TCR gamma chain was captured by sequencing in a study of γδ T cells in repeated Plasmodium falciparum infection. Across the study: Over approximately 640 days, donors received four mosquito-bite P. falciparum NF54 infections.

TCRdb redid the clone calls on the multiplex PCR reads with CATT. There are roughly 27,000 gamma-chain clones in the sample; approximately 2.9% occur only once, and 30% to 35% lies in the top ten. This clone was seen many times. The clonotype comes from a pool of human donors (malaria-infected and uninfected, not separated). Specimen: gamma-delta T cells from blood.

The CDR3 bases are TGTGCCACCTGGTCAACTCAGGGGTGGATCAAGACGTTT. It yields the protein CATWSTQGWIKTF. The rearrangement links TRGV3 to TRGJP2. Matching the DNA to germline supplied the J gene, which TCRdb does not give. V was clipped by 6 bases and J by 11 bases; unmatched bases: 12. Per germline, CDR1 VTNTFY and CDR2 YDVSTARD (reference sequence). This CDR3 spans 13 amino acids.